The next 5 T cell receptor beta chains were all read from a single sample in a study of T-cell reconstitution after alpha-beta-depleted transplantation in children. The library targeted TCRbeta and was prepared with unique molecular identifiers. In TCRdb, the PCR reads were re-called with MiXCR into one record per CDR3 protein. The table lists some 520,000 distinct CDR3 sequences, approximately 29% of them singletons. The sample consisted of PBMCs from the stem cell graft donor, taken from the stem cell graft. All receptors derive from a human donor who donated a stem cell graft to a child with aplastic anemia.

This clonotype was counted a few times. The chain uses TRBV12-3 or TRBV12-4 and TRBJ1-1, with D perhaps TRBD1 (5 bases). V lost 5 bases to trimming and J lost 11 bases, with 12 bases between them. CDR3 length equals 11 residues. CDR3 nucleotide sequence: TGTGCCAGCAGTACCGACAGTAAGGCTTTCTTT. It codes for CASSTDSKAFF.

This clonotype was seen only a few times. This chain joins TRBV20-1 and TRBJ2-3, with no clear D. The CDR3 sequence is 13 residues long. V lost 4 bases to trimming and J lost 0 bases, with 8 bases between them. Per the germline V gene, CDR1 is DFQATT and CDR2 is SNEGSKA (reference sequence). The CDR3 sequence: CSAIADSTDTQYF. The CDR3 DNA is TGCAGTGCTATTGCGGACAGCACAGATACGCAGTATTTT.

At least ten counts were recorded for this clonotype. V gene TRBV27 combines with J gene TRBJ2-7, with D perhaps TRBD2 (5 bases). Germline CDR1 and CDR2: MNHEY and SMNVEV (reference sequence). Trimming removed 6 bases at V and 5 bases at J, with 8 bases between. This CDR3 has 11 residues. This CDR3 reads CASRAVHEQYV. CDR3 coding DNA: TGTGCCAGCAGAGCGGTCCACGAGCAGTACGTC.

This clonotype has just a few counts. The chain recombines TRBV12-3 or TRBV12-4 with TRBJ2-1; 9 bases align to TRBD2. J was trimmed by 6 bases and V by 8 bases; bases with no gene match: 5. This CDR3 contains 13 residues. CDR3 residues: CASGTSRVNEQFF. CDR3 coding DNA: TGTGCCAGCGGGACTAGCAGGGTCAATGAGCAGTTCTTC.

This clonotype appeared once. The chain has TRBV12-3 or TRBV12-4 and TRBJ2-7, with 7 bases identical to TRBD1. V lost 5 bases and J lost 4; bases outside the gene matches: 8. CDR3 size: 14 residues. The CDR3 here is CASSRQGKRYEQYF. CDR3 bases: TGTGCCAGCAGTAGACAGGGAAAGAGGTACGAGCAGTACTTC.